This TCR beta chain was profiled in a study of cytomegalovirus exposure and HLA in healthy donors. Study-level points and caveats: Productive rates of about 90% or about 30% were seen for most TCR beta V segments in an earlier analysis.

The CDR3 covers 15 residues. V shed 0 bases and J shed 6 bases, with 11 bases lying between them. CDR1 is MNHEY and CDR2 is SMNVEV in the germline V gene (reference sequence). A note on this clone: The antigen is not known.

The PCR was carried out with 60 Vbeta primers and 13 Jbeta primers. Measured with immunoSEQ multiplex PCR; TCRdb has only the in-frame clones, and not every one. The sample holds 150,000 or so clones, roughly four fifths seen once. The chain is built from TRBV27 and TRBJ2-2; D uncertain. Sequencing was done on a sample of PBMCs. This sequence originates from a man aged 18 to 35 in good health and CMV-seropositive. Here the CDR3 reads CASSLSPTGAGELFF. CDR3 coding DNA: TGTGCCAGCAGTTTATCCCCGACCGGAGCCGGGGAGCTGTTTTTT.